This TCR beta chain derives from a study of T-cell memory formation after mild COVID-19. Study conclusions and caveats: Clones contracting day 15 to 85 were balanced CD4/CD8; later expanders leaned CD4+.

UMIs and sample barcodes were carried by the TCR alpha and TCR beta cDNA libraries that 5'RACE produced using constant-segment primers. TCRdb passed the 5' RACE reads through MiXCR, listing each CDR3 protein once. The data contain 100,000 to 120,000 distinct CDR3 sequences, 18% of them singletons. As to this clonotype: Its antigen is as yet unknown.

Trimming left V 5 bases short and J 1 base short, with 8 bases between. The CDR3 sequence is 13 residues long. From germline, CDR1 is SEHNR and CDR2 FQNEAQ (reference sequence). The source of this sequence is a man younger than 35 who had mild COVID-19 (a few samples of this study predate the infection). Cell type and time point are not known. The rearrangement joins TRBV7-9 to TRBJ2-5; D is undetermined. The sequenced sample was PBMCs or a T cell subset sorted from them (not recorded which). Here the CDR3 reads CASSRQPQETQYF. The CDR3 DNA follows: TGTGCCAGCAGCCGGCAGCCCCAAGAGACCCAGTACTTC.